This entry lists 14 T cell receptor beta chains sequenced from one sample in a study of blood T cells in healthy people across ages. It was with a sample-barcoded 5' primer and a J-beta primer mix that a second PCR of roughly 7 to 12 cycles was run. A single record per CDR3 protein comes from TCRdb applying MiXCR to the 5' RACE reads. The table has about 640,000 distinct CDR3 sequences, 58% seen once. The sequencing input was blood. These TCRs come from a man aged 60-69 years in good health.

This clonotype was observed a single time. The rearrangement uses TRBV20-1 and TRBJ2-1; a possible D gene is TRBD1 (5 bases). Germline V gene sequence: CDR1 DFQATT, CDR2 SNEGSKA (reference sequence). This CDR3 spans 15 amino acids. The V and J ends lost 1 base and 0 bases respectively, with 10 bases between them. The CDR3: CSARGRDGSYNEQFF. The CDR3, as DNA: TGCAGTGCTAGAGGCAGGGATGGCTCCTACAATGAGCAGTTCTTC.

This chain joins TRBV20-1 and TRBJ2-3; D is undetermined. The CDR3 loop spans 17 amino acids. Looked up from germline, CDR1 is DFQATT and CDR2 is SNEGSKA (reference sequence). Deletions cut 0 bases from V and 2 bases from J, with 18 bases between. The CDR3 sequence: CSARDVGAPTTTDTQYF. CDR3 DNA sequence: TGCAGTGCTAGAGATGTTGGCGCGCCCACCACCACAGATACGCAGTATTTT.

The chain has TRBV28 and TRBJ2-1, with 9 bases matching TRBD1. V was clipped by 5 bases and J by 8 bases; unmatched bases: 10. Germline loops: CDR1 MDHEN, CDR2 SYDVKM. The CDR3 runs to 15 residues. CDR3 nucleotide sequence: TGTGCCAGCAGTCCGCCCGGACAGGGGTTTCATGAGCAGTTCTTC. Its translation: CASSPPGQGFHEQFF.

V and J are TRBV19 and TRBJ2-1, with no clear D. V dropped 3 bases and J dropped 5 bases, with 5 bases sitting between them. Germline V CDR1 and CDR2: LNHDA, SQIVND (reference sequence). CDR3 length: 12 amino acids. The chain's CDR3 is CASSMQDNEQFF. The CDR3, as DNA: TGTGCCAGTAGTATGCAGGACAATGAGCAGTTCTTC.

The V call is TRBV12-3 or TRBV12-4, the J call TRBJ1-2; tentative D call: TRBD1 (5 bases). With 5 bases removed from V and 1 base from J, the gap between germline ends came to 8 bases. The CDR3 extends over 13 amino acids. The CDR3 nucleotides are TGTGCCAGCAGTCTACAGGTTAACTATGGCTACACCTTC. Translating gives CASSLQVNYGYTF.

At least ten counts were recorded for this clonotype. The chain combines TRBV5-1 with TRBJ2-1; 11 positions agree with TRBD2. V lost 8 bases to trimming and J lost 8 bases; unmatched junction nucleotides: 9. CDR3 size: 14 residues. Germline lookup yields CDR1 SGHRS and CDR2 YFSETQ. CDR3 sequence: CARKLAGAADEQFF. CDR3 nucleotide sequence: TGCGCCAGGAAACTAGCGGGGGCCGCGGATGAGCAGTTCTTC. The full variable domain, with the rest looked up from reference TRBV5-1 and TRBJ2-1, is KAGVTQTPRYLIKTRGQQVTLSCSPISGHRSVSWYQQTPGQGLQFLFEYFSETQRNKGNFPGRFSGRQFSNSRSEMNVSTLELGDSALYLCARKLAGAADEQFFGPGTRLTVL.

The chain couples TRBV9 to TRBJ2-7, with 8 nucleotides matching TRBD2. CDR3 length: 14 residues. Trimming at V came to 6 bases and at J to 5 bases, leaving 10 bases not matched to a gene. Germline CDR1 reads SGDLS; CDR2 reads YYNGEE. The CDR3 nucleotides are TGTGCCAGCAACCCGGGGGGGACTTCCCACGAGCAGTACTTC. Protein product: CASNPGGTSHEQYF.

This clonotype was observed a handful of times. The chain links TRBV20-1 to TRBJ2-7; TRBD1 is a possible D gene (6 bases). Germline V CDR1 and CDR2: DFQATT, SNEGSKA (reference sequence). Trimming cost V 5 bases and J 0 bases, with 11 bases left between them. The CDR3 consists of 13 residues. CDR3 amino acids: CSALRQDSYEQYF. The CDR3 DNA reads as TGCAGTGCTCTTCGACAGGACTCCTACGAGCAGTACTTC.

The chain combines TRBV20-1 with TRBJ2-1, with a weak D call TRBD2 (7 bases). The V gene lost 5 bases and the J gene lost 6 bases, with 20 bases spanning the gap. The germline V gene encodes CDR1 DFQATT and CDR2 SNEGSKA (reference sequence). CDR3 size: 15 residues. The CDR3 nucleotides are TGCAGTGCTGGCGCTTGGGGGGGGGCGTTCAATGAGCAGTTCTTC. Amino acid sequence: CSAGAWGGAFNEQFF.

The V and J genes are TRBV7-9 and TRBJ1-2; D gene ambiguous. Between the trimmed V and J ends, which lost 0 bases and 8 bases, there was a span of 10 bases. This CDR3 spans 13 amino acids. The germline gives CDR1 SEHNR, CDR2 FQNEAQ (reference sequence). CDR3 sequence reads: CASSLALRGGYTF. The CDR3 nucleotides read TGTGCCAGCAGCTTAGCGCTCCGCGGGGGCTACACCTTC.

The chain recombines TRBV5-1 with TRBJ2-5, with 9 bases aligning to TRBD2. CDR1 and CDR2 from the germline V gene are SGHRS and YFSETQ. The J segment lost 3 bases and the V segment lost 4 bases, leaving 7 bases of the junction unmatched. The CDR3 covers 15 residues. The CDR3 nucleotides read TGCGCCAGCAGCACCGTAGCGGGGGCTAAAGAGACCCAGTACTTC. Translated: CASSTVAGAKETQYF.

The chain employs TRBV12-3 or TRBV12-4 and TRBJ1-2, with D perhaps matching TRBD1 (6 bases). The CDR3 consists of 15 residues. The V and J ends lost 7 bases and 1 base respectively, with 16 bases between them. The CDR3 reads CASTQGSGNNYGYTF. CDR3 DNA sequence: TGTGCCAGCACCCAGGGGTCAGGGAATAACTATGGCTACACCTTC.

The chain joins TRBV7-2 to TRBJ2-5; 8 bases are shared with TRBD2. There are 15 residues in the CDR3. Germline CDR1 is SGHTA and CDR2 is FQGNSA. The J segment lost 5 bases and the V segment lost 2 bases, leaving 7 bases of the junction unmatched. The CDR3 reads CASSLRGGSRETQYF. CDR3 coding DNA: TGTGCCAGCAGCTTACGCGGGGGGTCGCGGGAGACCCAGTACTTC.

Written as DNA, the CDR3 is TGTGCCAGCAGCTTGAGGTCACAAAGGCATGAGCAGTTCTTC. This encodes CASSLRSQRHEQFF. The rearrangement joins TRBV7-9 to TRBJ2-1; D gene ambiguous. The CDR3 has 14 residues. Germline CDR1 SEHNR, CDR2 FQNEAQ (reference sequence). V lost 3 bases to trimming and J lost 8 bases, with 14 bases between them.